The TCR beta chain described here comes from a study of blood T cells in healthy people across ages (dated by TCRdb to 2015 to 2017). With regard to the full study: Template switching captured roughly one uniquely barcoded TCR beta cDNA molecule per two T cells in model experiments. The study analyzed two additional independent replicas of 1 million unique cDNA reads from the same blood draw for two donors, one aged 18 to 29 and one aged 80 or older. Using deep sequencing normalized with unique cDNA molecular identifiers, the study measured how TCR beta repertoire diversity changes with age. The donors were split into four age groups: young (average 16 years), middle-aged (about 40), aged (over 55) and long-lived (approximately 80). To avoid experimental bias, donors of different ages were spread randomly across the sequencing lanes. Broader findings and caveats from the paper: The CMV infection status of donors was not known, potentially confounding age-related changes in expanded clonotypes. Observed TCR beta diversity correlated strongly with the percentage of naive T cells measured by flow cytometry. Compared with the aged group, the long-lived group had more naive CD4+ T cells, fewer expanded clones and increased TCR diversity, a pattern suggesting age selection. Since profiling was done on bulk unsorted PBMCs, naive and antigen-experienced compartments could not be conclusively compared. Observed TCR beta diversity per million T cells fell roughly linearly with age, and a significant reduction was already apparent by age around 44. Estimates of total diversity from one million sequenced T cells were regarded as lower bounds and underestimates.

Concerning this clonotype itself: This clone's antigen is unknown. Base qualities are not recorded, but no much larger clone differs from it by a single base.

Libraries were made using 5' RACE. The instrument given in TCRdb is Illumina HiSeq 2500. A second PCR of roughly 7 to 11 cycles was performed with a sample-barcoded 5' primer and a J-beta primer mix. A template-switch 5' adaptor carrying 12 random nucleotides introduced a unique molecular identifier onto each TCR beta cDNA molecule. Each sample yielded at least 2.5 million CDR3-containing paired-end reads. The Mint cDNA synthesis kit, primed by a TRBC-specific oligonucleotide, was used to synthesize first-strand cDNA from all RNA. All cDNA was treated with uracil-DNA glycosylase and then went through a first 18-cycle PCR with the universal primers M1SS and BC2_uni_R. As for how the authors treated the data: Normalization of each sample was performed by random selection of 1 million high-quality reads, each carrying a distinct molecular identifier. Instead of being binned into consensus sequences, reads with shared molecular identifiers were discarded. MiTCR, run with a Q25 quality threshold and the strictest error-elimination algorithm, handled CDR3 identification, clonotype clustering and error correction. Lower-bound total TCR beta diversity was estimated with a nonparametric unseen species model using Euler transformation. The public reads were reprocessed in TCRdb via fastp at Q25 and MiXCR, keeping in-frame beta chains. One record per CDR3 amino acid sequence lists the most common genes and DNA. The V and J calls were determined by TCRdb, not by the authors. For this sample there are hundreds of thousands of distinct CDR3 sequences; roughly 50% appear just once. Under 30% of the sample is held by the ten biggest clonotypes.

Deletion took 4 bases off V and 4 bases off J, with a span of 9 bases between the germline ends. The CDR3 goes from the cysteine to the phenylalanine over 14 residues. Only the CDR3 part of the read is kept: 42 bases, read in frame from the first base. For CDR1 and CDR2, the germline V gene lists KGHDR and SFDVKD. The donors were some 39 Caucasian individuals from Russia, aged roughly 6 to 90 years, who were systemically healthy. Each donor gave ten milliliters of peripheral blood, drawn into EDTA-treated Vacutainer tubes. PBMCs were isolated by Ficoll-Paque density-gradient centrifugation, with at least 6 million obtained per sample. Total RNA, at least 6 micrograms per sample, was extracted from PBMCs with Trizol reagent. For every donor, flow cytometry on a PBMC aliquot measured the percentage of naive CD45RAhigh/CD27high T cells.

Sequencing was performed on blood. The TCR comes from a man between 40 and 49 years old in good health. The rearrangement joined TRBV24-1 to TRBJ2-2; the D segment cannot be called with confidence. CDR3 region: CATSEGLLTGELFF. The nucleotide sequence reads as follows: TGTGCCACCAGTGAGGGATTACTCACCGGGGAGCTGTTTTTT.